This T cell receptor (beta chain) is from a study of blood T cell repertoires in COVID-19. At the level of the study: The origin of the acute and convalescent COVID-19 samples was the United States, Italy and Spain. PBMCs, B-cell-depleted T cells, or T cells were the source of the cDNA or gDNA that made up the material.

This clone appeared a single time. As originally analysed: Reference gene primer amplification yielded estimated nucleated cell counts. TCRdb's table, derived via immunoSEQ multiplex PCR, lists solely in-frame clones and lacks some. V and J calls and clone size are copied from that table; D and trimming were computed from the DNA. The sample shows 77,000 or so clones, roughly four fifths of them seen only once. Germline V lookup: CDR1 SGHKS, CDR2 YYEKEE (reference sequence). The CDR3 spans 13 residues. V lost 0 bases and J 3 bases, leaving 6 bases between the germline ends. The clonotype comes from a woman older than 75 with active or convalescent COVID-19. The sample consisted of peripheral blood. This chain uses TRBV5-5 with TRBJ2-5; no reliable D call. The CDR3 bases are TGTGCCAGCAGCTTGGCCGCGGAAGAGACCCAGTACTTC. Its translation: CASSLAAEETQYF.